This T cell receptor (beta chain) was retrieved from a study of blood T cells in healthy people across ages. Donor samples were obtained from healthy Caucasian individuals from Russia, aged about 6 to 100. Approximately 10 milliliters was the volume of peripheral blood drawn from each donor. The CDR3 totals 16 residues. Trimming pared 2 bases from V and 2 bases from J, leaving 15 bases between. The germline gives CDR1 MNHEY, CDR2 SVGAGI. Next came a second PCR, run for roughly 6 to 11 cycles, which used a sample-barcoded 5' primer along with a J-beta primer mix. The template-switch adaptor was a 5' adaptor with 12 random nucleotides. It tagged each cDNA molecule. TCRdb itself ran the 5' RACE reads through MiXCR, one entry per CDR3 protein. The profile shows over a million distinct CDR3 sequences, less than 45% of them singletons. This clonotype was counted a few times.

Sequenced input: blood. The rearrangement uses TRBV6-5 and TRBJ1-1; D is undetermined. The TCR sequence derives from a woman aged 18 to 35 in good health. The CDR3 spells CASSYVPLRTNTEAFF. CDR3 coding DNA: TGTGCCAGCAGTTACGTACCCCTTCGGACCAACACTGAAGCTTTCTTT.